Below are 18 T cell receptor beta chains sequenced from a single sample in a study of T-cell memory formation after mild COVID-19. TCRdb processed the 5' RACE reads anew with MiXCR; each CDR3 protein has one entry. The repertoire includes roughly 250,000 distinct CDR3 sequences, about 15% of them detected once, and 3% to 4.5% sits in the top ten. The sequenced sample consisted of PBMCs or a T cell subset sorted from them (not recorded which). The receptor source for this set is a man aged 18 to 29 who had mild COVID-19 (a few samples of this study predate the infection). Cell type and time point are not known.

This clonotype came up a few times. V gene TRBV16 combines with J gene TRBJ2-7; D remains ambiguous. This CDR3 spans 12 amino acids. V lost 7 bases and J lost 0, with 7 bases in between. Germline CDR1 and CDR2: KGHSY and FQNENV. CDR3: CASTRRSYEQYF. CDR3 DNA: TGTGCCAGCACCCGTCGCTCCTACGAGCAGTACTTC.

This clonotype has more than one count but fewer than ten. The rearrangement uses TRBV12-3 or TRBV12-4 and TRBJ2-1; 10 nucleotides match TRBD2. V was clipped by 5 bases and J by 6 bases; unmatched bases: 7. This CDR3 is 15 amino acids long. This CDR3 reads CASSPLAGGSNEQFF. The DNA for the CDR3 is TGTGCCAGCAGTCCTTTAGCGGGGGGTAGCAATGAGCAGTTCTTC.

This clonotype was counted between two and nine times. J is TRBJ2-5 and V is TRBV5-1, with 7 nucleotides matching TRBD2. This CDR3 contains 16 residues. Germline CDR1 SGHRS, CDR2 YFSETQ. J gave up 1 base and V 5 bases, and 11 bases lay outside the gene matches. The CDR3 nucleotides are TGCGCCAGCAGTTTTCCTCCGGGGGGTACCCAAGAGACCCAGTACTTC. Its protein is CASSFPPGGTQETQYF.

The genes are TRBV2 and TRBJ2-2; D is undetermined. This CDR3 is built from 14 residues. In germline, CDR1 is SNHLY, CDR2 FYNNEI. Trimming took off 5 bases at V and 0 bases at J, with 7 bases between the two ends. CDR3 residues: CASSTEANTGELFF. The CDR3 DNA reads as TGTGCCAGCAGTACAGAGGCGAACACCGGGGAGCTGTTTTTT.

CDR3 nucleotides: TGTGCCAGCAGGTCCGGGACAGGGTGGGATACGCAGTATTTT. This codes for CASRSGTGWDTQYF. V gene TRBV6-5 combines with J gene TRBJ2-3; 9 bases fit TRBD1. The CDR3 covers 14 residues. V trimming: 6 bases; J trimming: 6 bases; junction bases outside the gene matches: 7. Looked up from germline, CDR1 is MNHEY and CDR2 is SVGAGI.

The chain combines TRBV7-2 with TRBJ2-1; possibly TRBD2 for D (5 bases). V was shortened by 1 base and J by 8 bases, with 9 bases between the two germline ends. The CDR3 loop spans 13 amino acids. Germline loops: CDR1 SGHTA, CDR2 FQGNSA. CDR3 DNA: TGTGCCAGCAGCTTAGTCGGGGTAGATGAGCAGTTCTTC. Protein product: CASSLVGVDEQFF. Combining the CDR3 with reference TRBV7-2 and TRBJ2-1 gives the whole variable domain GAGVSQSPSNKVTEKGKDVELRCDPISGHTALYWYRQSLGQGLEFLIYFQGNSAPDKSGLPSDRFSAERTGGSVSTLTIQRTQQEDSAVYLCASSLVGVDEQFFGPGTRLTVL.

CDR3 DNA sequence: TGTGCCAGCAGTTTCCCTAGCGGAGCAGATACGCAGTATTTT. This translates into CASSFPSGADTQYF. The genes are TRBV6-2 or TRBV6-3 and TRBJ2-3; 7 nucleotides match TRBD2. The J segment lost 4 bases and the V segment lost 4 bases, leaving 5 bases of the junction unmatched. The CDR3 has 14 amino acids. CDR1 and CDR2 (germline): MNHEY, SVGEGT.

This chain joins TRBV23-1 and TRBJ1-2; D unresolved. TRBV23-1 is an ORF for which the function is uncertain. Trimming left V 5 bases short and J 4 bases short, with 8 bases between. The CDR3 contains 12 residues. CDR3 nucleotides: TGCGCCAGCAGTAAGGCCAGCTATGGCTACACCTTC. It translates to CASSKASYGYTF.

This clonotype was picked up many times. The rearrangement links TRBV6-2 or TRBV6-3 to TRBJ2-7, with D unclear. Germline loops: CDR1 MNHEY, CDR2 SVGEGT. V lost 4 bases, J lost 2 bases, and 12 bases lay in between. The CDR3 has 14 residues. The CDR3 region has the DNA TGTGCCAGCAGTTCATACATGGTTCCCTACGAGCAGTACGTC. Protein: CASSSYMVPYEQYV.

The rearrangement uses TRBV27 and TRBJ2-1, with D perhaps assigned TRBD1 or TRBD2 (5 bases each). Between the trimmed V and J ends, which lost 6 bases and 5 bases, there was a span of 17 bases. Germline V gene sequence: CDR1 MNHEY, CDR2 SMNVEV (reference sequence). This CDR3 is built from 15 residues. The CDR3: CASSRGGIGDNEQFF. CDR3 DNA: TGTGCCAGCAGCCGGGGCGGAATTGGCGACAATGAGCAGTTCTTC.

This clonotype was picked up a small number of times. The chain employs TRBV5-1 and TRBJ2-1; tentative D call: TRBD1 (8 bases). The V gene's germline CDR1 is SGHRS and CDR2 YFSETQ. The CDR3 runs 15 residues. The V end was cut by 0 bases, the J end by 8 bases, with 15 bases between. CDR3: CASSLATGEGDEQFF. The CDR3 nucleotides read TGCGCCAGCAGCTTGGCGACAGGGGAGGGCGATGAGCAGTTCTTC.

The chain carries TRBV12-3 or TRBV12-4 and TRBJ2-5; possible D gene TRBD2, 5 bases. This CDR3 is built from 13 residues. Trimming shortened V by 6 bases and J by 3 bases, and 11 bases separated the two germline ends. In nucleotides, the CDR3 is TGTGCCAGCAGCCCCACTAGAAAAGAGACCCAGTACTTC. This translates into CASSPTRKETQYF.

The table lists this clonotype with many counts. The chain joins TRBV4-1 to TRBJ1-5; 7 bases agree with TRBD1. From germline, CDR1 is MGHRA and CDR2 YSYEKL. This CDR3 spans 17 amino acids. J was trimmed by 5 bases and V by 8 bases; bases with no gene match: 18. The CDR3 region is CASSREGAPATDQPQHF. For the CDR3, the DNA is TGCGCCAGCTCCAGGGAGGGGGCCCCCGCCACGGATCAGCCCCAGCATTTT.

The rearrangement joins TRBV7-2 to TRBJ2-2; D is perhaps TRBD2 (5 bases). V lost 5 bases and J 10 bases, leaving 20 bases between the germline ends. Germline-derived CDR1 and CDR2 are SGHTA and FQGNSA. This CDR3 has 15 residues. The CDR3 DNA sequence: TGTGCCAGCAGCCAGGACGGCTTTTCCGGGGTGGAGCTGTTTTTT. It translates to CASSQDGFSGVELFF.

This clonotype has a handful of counts. The CDR3 here is CASSPQDGQSYGYTF. The CDR3 coding sequence is TGTGCCAGCTCACCACAGGACGGACAATCATATGGCTACACCTTC. J is TRBJ1-2 and V is TRBV18, with D possibly being TRBD1 (5 bases). Germline CDR1 is KGHSH and CDR2 is LQKENI. Trimming took off 1 base at V and 5 bases at J, with 14 bases between the two ends. This CDR3 is built from 15 residues.

In this sample, this clonotype turned up a few times. The rearrangement uses TRBV29-1 and TRBJ2-4, with D maybe TRBD1 (5 bases). This CDR3 spans 16 amino acids. Looked up from germline, CDR1 is SQVTM and CDR2 is ANQGSEA. Trimming stripped 1 base from V and 1 base from J, with 14 bases between. CDR3 protein: CSVEVGRVGAKNIQYF. CDR3 nucleotides: TGCAGCGTTGAAGTTGGCAGGGTTGGGGCCAAAAACATTCAGTACTTC.

At least ten counts were recorded for this clonotype. The chain carries TRBV7-8 and TRBJ2-3; D uncertain. The V end lost 4 bases, the J end lost 1 base, and 3 bases lay between the germline ends. This CDR3 has 12 amino acids. The germline CDR1 and CDR2 sequences are SGHVS and FQNEAQ. CDR3 region: CASSSRTDTQYF. The CDR3 bases are TGTGCCAGCAGCTCACGCACAGATACGCAGTATTTT.

This clonotype showed up just a few times. Its ends do not fully match the called genes, so a read error is possible. The rearrangement links TRBV7-7 to TRBJ1-1; 12 bases fit TRBD1. The CDR3 length is 17 residues. CDR1 and CDR2 (germline): SSHAT, FNYEAQ (reference sequence). This CDR3 reads CASSWDRGRGWNTEAFF. CDR3 nucleotide sequence: TGTGCTAGCAGCTGGGACAGGGGGCGCGGCTGGAACACTGAAGCTTTCTTT.